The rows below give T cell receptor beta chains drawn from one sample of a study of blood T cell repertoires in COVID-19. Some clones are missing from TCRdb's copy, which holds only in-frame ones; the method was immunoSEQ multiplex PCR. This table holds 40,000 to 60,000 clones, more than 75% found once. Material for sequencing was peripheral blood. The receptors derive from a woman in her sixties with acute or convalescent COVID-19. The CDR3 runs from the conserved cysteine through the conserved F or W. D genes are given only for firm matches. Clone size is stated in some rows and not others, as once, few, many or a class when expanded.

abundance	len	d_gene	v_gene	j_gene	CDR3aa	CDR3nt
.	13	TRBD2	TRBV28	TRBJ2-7	CASTYGRGVVQYF	TGTGCCAGCACATATGGCCGGGGGGTTGTACAGTACTTC
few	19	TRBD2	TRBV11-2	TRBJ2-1	CASSFRASGGYLSPWEQFF	TGTGCCAGCAGCTTTAGAGCTAGCGGGGGGTACCTTTCGCCGTGGGAGCAGTTCTTC
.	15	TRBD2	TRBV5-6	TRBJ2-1	CASRAGGIRGNEQFF	TGTGCCAGCAGGGCGGGAGGGATCAGGGGGAATGAGCAGTTCTTC
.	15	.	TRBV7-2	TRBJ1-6	CASSLAPGMRSPLHF	TGTGCCAGCAGCTTAGCCCCGGGTATGAGATCACCCCTCCACTTT
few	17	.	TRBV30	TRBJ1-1	CAWFRVRLDQRNTEAFF	TGTGCCTGGTTCAGGGTTAGGTTAGATCAGAGGAACACTGAAGCTTTCTTT
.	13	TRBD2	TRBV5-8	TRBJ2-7	CASSPGLAHEQYF	TGTGCCAGCAGCCCGGGACTAGCCCACGAGCAGTACTTC
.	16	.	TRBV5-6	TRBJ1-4	CASSFLEQGGLEKLFF	TGTGCCAGCAGCTTTTTGGAGCAGGGAGGGTTAGAAAAACTGTTTTTT
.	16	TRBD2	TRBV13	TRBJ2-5	CASSATLAGGGETQYF	TGTGCCAGCAGCGCCACGCTAGCGGGAGGAGGCGAGACCCAGTACTTC
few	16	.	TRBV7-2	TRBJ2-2	CASSLSSPPRTGELFF	TGTGCCAGCAGCTTGAGTTCGCCCCCGCGGACCGGGGAGCTGTTTTTT
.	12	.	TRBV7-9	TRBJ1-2	CAIGLSPEGYTF	TGTGCCATCGGTCTCTCTCCCGAGGGCTACACCTTC
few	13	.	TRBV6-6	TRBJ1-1	CASSPQGNTEAFF	TGTGCCAGCAGCCCCCAGGGGAACACTGAAGCTTTCTTT
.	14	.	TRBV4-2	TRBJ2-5	CASSQNQGGETQYF	TGTGCCAGCAGCCAAAATCAGGGTGGAGAGACCCAGTACTTC
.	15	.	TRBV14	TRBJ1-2	CASSQGPGRGYGYTF	TGTGCCAGCAGCCAAGGGCCCGGGAGGGGCTATGGCTACACCTTC
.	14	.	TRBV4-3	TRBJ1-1	CASSQSRENTEAFF	TGCGCCAGCAGCCAATCTCGGGAGAACACTGAAGCTTTCTTT
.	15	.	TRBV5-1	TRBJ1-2	CASRFTLGELYGYTF	TGCGCCAGCAGATTCACCCTCGGAGAACTCTATGGCTACACCTTC
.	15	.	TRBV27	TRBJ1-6	CASSRNGVRGSPLHF	TGTGCCAGCTCTAGGAACGGGGTACGAGGTTCACCCCTCCACTTT
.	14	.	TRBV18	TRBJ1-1	CASSPRTGLDEAFF	TGTGCCAGCTCACCACGGACGGGATTGGATGAAGCTTTCTTT
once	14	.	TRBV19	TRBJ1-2	CASSIGSRDYGYTF	TGTGCCAGTAGTATCGGGTCACGGGACTATGGTTACACCTTC
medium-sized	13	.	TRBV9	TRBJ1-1	CASSGSVDTEAFF	TGTGCCAGCAGCGGCAGCGTAGACACTGAAGCTTTCTTT
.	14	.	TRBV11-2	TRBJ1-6	CASSQYRAGSPLHF	TGTGCCAGCAGTCAGTACAGGGCTGGTTCACCCCTCCACTTT